This TCR beta chain was recorded in a study of identifying expanded T cells in peripheral blood. Clones were sequenced by immunoSEQ multiplex PCR, and TCRdb holds only the in-frame ones, with some missing. The sample has roughly 100,000 clones; about 91% are singletons. This clone has a handful of counts. Its antigen is unidentified. The germline gives CDR1 KGHSH, CDR2 LQKENI. The V end lost 3 bases, the J end lost 2 bases, and 8 bases lay between the germline ends. This CDR3 region has 14 residues. Study observations and caveats: Differentially abundant clones: around 1.2 between replicates, about 15 at approximately 13 days, roughly 18 at four.

The chain combines TRBV18 with TRBJ1-5; D is undetermined. The specimen sequenced was blood. This clonotype was obtained from a person aged 18 to 70 in good health. The CDR3 loop reads CASSPSRGNQPQHF. The CDR3 nucleotides are TGTGCCAGCTCACCCTCCCGAGGCAATCAGCCCCAGCATTTT.